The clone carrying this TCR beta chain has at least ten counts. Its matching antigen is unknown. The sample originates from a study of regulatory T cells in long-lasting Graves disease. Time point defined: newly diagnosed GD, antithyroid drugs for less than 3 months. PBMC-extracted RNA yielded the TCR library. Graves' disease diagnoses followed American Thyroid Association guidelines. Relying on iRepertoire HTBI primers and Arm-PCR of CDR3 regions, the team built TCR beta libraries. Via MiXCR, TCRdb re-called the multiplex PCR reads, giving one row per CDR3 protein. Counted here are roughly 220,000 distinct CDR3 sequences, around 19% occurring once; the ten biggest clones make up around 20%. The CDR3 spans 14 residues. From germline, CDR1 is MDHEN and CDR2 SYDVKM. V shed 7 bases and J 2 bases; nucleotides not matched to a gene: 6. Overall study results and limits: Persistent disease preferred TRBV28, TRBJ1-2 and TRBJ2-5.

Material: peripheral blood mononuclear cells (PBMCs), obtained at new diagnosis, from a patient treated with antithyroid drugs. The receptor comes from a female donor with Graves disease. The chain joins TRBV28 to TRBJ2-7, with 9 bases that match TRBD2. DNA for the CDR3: TGTGCCAGCATTCGCGGGGGGGGGGCCTACGAGCAGTACTTC. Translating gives CASIRGGGAYEQYF.